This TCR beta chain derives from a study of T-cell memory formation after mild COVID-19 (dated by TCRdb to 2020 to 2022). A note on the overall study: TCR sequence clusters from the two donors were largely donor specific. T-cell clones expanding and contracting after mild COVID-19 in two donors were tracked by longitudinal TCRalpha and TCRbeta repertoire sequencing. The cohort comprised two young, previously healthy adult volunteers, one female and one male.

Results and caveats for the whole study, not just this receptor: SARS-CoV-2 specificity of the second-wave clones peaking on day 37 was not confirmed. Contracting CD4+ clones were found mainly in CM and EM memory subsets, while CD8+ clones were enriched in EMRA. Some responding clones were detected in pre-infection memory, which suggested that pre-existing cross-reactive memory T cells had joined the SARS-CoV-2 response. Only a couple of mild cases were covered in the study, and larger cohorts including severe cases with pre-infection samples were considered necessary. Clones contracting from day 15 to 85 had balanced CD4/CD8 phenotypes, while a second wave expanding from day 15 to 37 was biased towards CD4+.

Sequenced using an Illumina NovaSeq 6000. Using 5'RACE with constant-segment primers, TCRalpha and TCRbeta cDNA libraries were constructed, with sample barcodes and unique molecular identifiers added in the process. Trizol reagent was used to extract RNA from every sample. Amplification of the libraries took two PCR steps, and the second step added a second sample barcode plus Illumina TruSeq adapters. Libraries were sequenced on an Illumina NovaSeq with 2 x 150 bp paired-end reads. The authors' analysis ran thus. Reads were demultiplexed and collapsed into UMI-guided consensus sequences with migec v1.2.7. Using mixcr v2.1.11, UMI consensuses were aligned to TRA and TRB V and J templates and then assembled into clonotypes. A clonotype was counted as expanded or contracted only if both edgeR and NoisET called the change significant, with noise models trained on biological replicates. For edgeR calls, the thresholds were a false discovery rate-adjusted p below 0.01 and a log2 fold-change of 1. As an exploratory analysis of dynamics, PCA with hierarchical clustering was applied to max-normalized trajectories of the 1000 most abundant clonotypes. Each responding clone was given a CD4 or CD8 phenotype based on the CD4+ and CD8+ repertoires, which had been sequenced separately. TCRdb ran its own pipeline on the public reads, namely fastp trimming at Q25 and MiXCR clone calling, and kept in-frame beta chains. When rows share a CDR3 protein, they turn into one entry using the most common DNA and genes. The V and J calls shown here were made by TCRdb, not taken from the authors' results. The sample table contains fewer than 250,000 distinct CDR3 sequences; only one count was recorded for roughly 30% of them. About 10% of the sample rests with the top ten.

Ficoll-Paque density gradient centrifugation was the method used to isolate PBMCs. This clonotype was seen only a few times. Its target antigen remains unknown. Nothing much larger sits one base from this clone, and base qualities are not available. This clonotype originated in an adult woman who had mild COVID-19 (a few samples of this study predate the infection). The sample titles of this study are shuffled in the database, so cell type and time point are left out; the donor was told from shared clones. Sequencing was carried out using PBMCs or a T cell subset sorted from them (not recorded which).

The bases read TGTGCCACCAGCAGTGGGAATTCACCCCTCCACTTT. Its amino acids are CATSSGNSPLHF. The V and J genes are TRBV15 and TRBJ1-6; the D gene is unclear. For CDR1 and CDR2, the germline V gene (reference sequence) lists LNHNV and YYDKDF. Its CDR3 holds 12 amino acids, cysteine through phenylalanine. CDR3 DNA only is kept here, 36 bases in frame from base 1. V lost 3 bases and J lost 7 bases; the stretch between them is 4 bases long.